This T cell receptor (beta chain) came from a study of blood T cell repertoires in COVID-19. Study-level information: Italy, Spain and the United States were the sources of the convalescent and acute COVID-19 samples. PBMCs, B-cell-depleted T cells, or T cells were the source of the cDNA or gDNA that made up the material.

Sequenced by immunoSEQ multiplex PCR; TCRdb stores in-frame clones only, minus some. The sample has roughly 220,000 clones, more than 80% seen once. The age range of participants was 18 to 89 years, with residence in around 22 US areas. Participant-given clinical history determined each cohort assignment. V was clipped by 7 bases and J by 0 bases, with 13 bases between them. There are 15 residues in the CDR3. Looked up from germline, CDR1 is SNHLY and CDR2 is FYNNEI. This chain uses TRBV2 with TRBJ1-3, with D perhaps matching TRBD1 (5 bases). This clonotype originated in a woman aged 18-29 years in a cohort exposed to, infected with or recovered from COVID-19 (not recorded which). The material sequenced was PBMCs or T cells enriched from blood (not recorded which). The CDR3 DNA follows: TGTGCCAGCACTCTGACAGTGAGCTCTGGAAACACCATATATTTT. It translates to CASTLTVSSGNTIYF. The variable domain in full, with the rest retrieved from reference TRBV2 and TRBJ1-3, is EPEVTQTPSHQVTQMGQEVILRCVPISNHLYFYWYRQILGQKVEFLVSFYNNEISEKSEIFDDQFSVERPDGSNFTLKIRSTKLEDSAMYFCASTLTVSSGNTIYFGEGSWLTVV.